Presented here are 30 T cell receptor beta chains from one specimen sequenced in a study of shared clonotypes between healthy human individuals. Assay used: immunoSEQ multiplex PCR; TCRdb lists only in-frame clones, some missing. There are about 2.1 million clones in the sample; 90% to 95% occur only once, and under 2% lies in the top ten. CD45RO-negative CD8 cells positively selected for CCR7 made up the naive population, which excluded terminally differentiated effector memory CD45RA+ cells. Sequencing was carried out using naive CD8+ T cells from PBMCs. The receptors derive from a man between 18 and 29 years old in good health. Some clones in this sample may be carry-over from other donors' samples.

V is TRBV10-3 and J is TRBJ2-5, with D unresolved. CDR3 size: 15 residues. From germline, CDR1 is ENHRY and CDR2 SYGVKD. V was cut by 0 bases and J by 1 base, with 9 bases left in between. The CDR3 spells CAISESNSVQETQYF. The CDR3 region has the DNA TGTGCCATCAGTGAGTCAAACAGTGTCCAAGAGACCCAGTACTTC.

The chain carries TRBV28 and TRBJ1-1; D ambiguous. V was clipped by 7 bases and J by 0 bases, with 9 bases between them. The CDR3 runs 13 residues. Germline V gives CDR1 MDHEN, CDR2 SYDVKM. The CDR3 DNA sequence: TGTGCCAGCAACCCTCTGATGAACACTGAAGCTTTCTTT. It codes for CASNPLMNTEAFF.

The sample holds a few counts of this clone. The chain recombines TRBV9 with TRBJ1-1, with TRBD1 matching 7 bases. This CDR3 spans 14 amino acids. V shed 4 bases and J 2 bases; nucleotides not matched to a gene: 5. Per germline, CDR1 SGDLS and CDR2 YYNGEE. The DNA for the CDR3 is TGTGCCAGCAGCATCCGGGACAGCAACACTGAAGCTTTCTTT. Its translation: CASSIRDSNTEAFF.

The chain has TRBV19 and TRBJ2-7; 8 bases align to TRBD1. The V gene's germline CDR1 is LNHDA and CDR2 SQIVND (reference sequence). V gave up 5 bases and J gave up 6 bases; unmatched junction bases: 12. CDR3 length: 15 amino acids. The DNA of the CDR3 is TGTGCCAGTAGTCCCAGCGCAGGGGGCATGGGCGAGCAGTACTTC. Translation gives CASSPSAGGMGEQYF.

V usage is TRBV28 and J usage is TRBJ1-5; D unresolved. Germline CDR1 reads MDHEN; CDR2 reads SYDVKM. This CDR3 has 15 residues. V dropped 4 bases and J dropped 3 bases, with 13 bases sitting between them. The DNA of the CDR3 is TGTGCCAGCAGTTCCTACGGGTCAAACAATCAGCCCCAGCATTTT. Its protein is CASSSYGSNNQPQHF.

V is TRBV27 and J is TRBJ2-6; 8 positions agree with TRBD1. The V segment lost 5 bases and the J segment 2 bases; nucleotides outside the gene matches: 2. Germline CDR1 is MNHEY and CDR2 is SMNVEV (reference sequence). The CDR3 runs to 15 residues. The CDR3 here is CASSLRGPGANVLTF. In nucleotides, the CDR3 is TGTGCCAGCAGTCTCAGGGGGCCTGGGGCCAACGTCCTGACTTTC. Complete variable domain (other parts from reference TRBV27 and TRBJ2-6): EAQVTQNPRYLITVTGKKLTVTCSQNMNHEYMSWYRQDPGLGLRQIYYSMNVEVTDKGDVPEGYKVSRKEKRNFPLILESPSPNQTSLYFCASSLRGPGANVLTFGAGSRLTVL.

Comments on this clone: Other DNA sequences in this sample translate to the same CDR3. V and J are TRBV28 and TRBJ2-7; D unclear. V was clipped by 6 bases and J by 3 bases, with 9 bases between them. CDR1 and CDR2 (germline): MDHEN, SYDVKM. The CDR3 is 12 amino acids. This chain's CDR3 is CASSRPSYEQYF. In DNA, the CDR3 is TGTGCCAGCAGCAGACCAAGCTACGAGCAGTACTTC.

In the case of this clone: This CDR3 is also generated by other DNA sequences in the sample. The V call is TRBV27, the J call TRBJ2-7; 7 bases are a match to TRBD1. This CDR3 contains 16 residues. The germline V gene encodes CDR1 MNHEY and CDR2 SMNVEV (reference sequence). Trimming cost V 0 bases and J 3 bases; bases outside gene matches: 8. In DNA form, the CDR3 reads TGTGCCAGCAGTTTATCGCCCGGGACAGTGAGCTACGAGCAGTACTTC. As protein: CASSLSPGTVSYEQYF.

The chain employs TRBV5-1 and TRBJ1-4; 8 bases are a match to TRBD1. This CDR3 has 17 residues. Germline CDR1 is SGHRS and CDR2 is YFSETQ. The trim removed 4 bases at V and 2 bases at J, leaving 10 bases unmatched. CDR3 amino acids: CASSPGQGLATNEKLFF. DNA of the CDR3: TGCGCCAGCAGCCCCGGACAGGGTCTAGCGACTAATGAAAAACTGTTTTTT.

V and J are TRBV6-5 and TRBJ1-1, with unresolved D. The length of the CDR3 is 12 residues. Trimming pared 5 bases from V and 0 bases from J, leaving 4 bases between. CDR1 and CDR2 (germline): MNHEY, SVGAGI. CDR3 bases: TGTGCCAGCAGTCATATGAACACTGAAGCTTTCTTT. Translated, it gives CASSHMNTEAFF.

This clone was detected once. The genes are TRBV10-3 and TRBJ2-1; 11 bases are shared with TRBD1. The CDR3 is 15 residues long. Germline trimming cut 6 bases from V and 2 bases from J; bases unmatched to any gene: 3. The germline V gene has CDR1 ENHRY and CDR2 SYGVKD. CDR3 residues: CAISLGQGAYNEQFF. The CDR3, as DNA: TGTGCCATCAGCTTGGGACAGGGGGCCTACAATGAGCAGTTCTTC.

The V call is TRBV9, the J call TRBJ2-3, with a weak D call TRBD2 (7 bases). V lost 3 bases, J lost 4 bases, and 18 bases lay in between. Germline CDR1 SGDLS, CDR2 YYNGEE. The CDR3 runs to 16 residues. The CDR3 protein is CASSETPRGASDTQYF. Here the CDR3 DNA reads TGTGCCAGCAGCGAAACCCCCCGGGGGGCGTCAGATACGCAGTATTTT.

The chain recombines TRBV28 with TRBJ1-6; D is undetermined. The CDR3 is 13 amino acids. V was trimmed by 6 bases and J by 8 bases, leaving 11 bases between them. The germline gives CDR1 MDHEN, CDR2 SYDVKM. The CDR3 DNA reads TGTGCCAGCAGCCCAAGTTCGTATTCACCCCTCCACTTT. Translation: CASSPSSYSPLHF.

This chain connects TRBV4-1 to TRBJ2-7; TRBD2 aligns across 7 bases. The germline V gene encodes CDR1 MGHRA and CDR2 YSYEKL. With V trimmed by 2 bases and J by 3 bases, 13 bases remained unmatched. The CDR3 loop spans 17 amino acids. The CDR3 region is CASSQPAREGYIYEQYF. CDR3 sequence (DNA): TGCGCCAGCAGCCAACCGGCTAGGGAGGGTTATATCTACGAGCAGTACTTC.

The chain combines TRBV19 with TRBJ2-7; 11 positions match TRBD1. The CDR3 loop spans 15 amino acids. V trimming: 3 bases; J trimming: 5 bases; junction bases outside the gene matches: 6. Germline lookup yields CDR1 LNHDA and CDR2 SQIVND (reference sequence). CDR3 in amino acids: CASSIMDRGHNEQYF. In nucleotides, the CDR3 is TGTGCCAGTAGTATTATGGACAGGGGGCACAACGAGCAGTACTTC. The entire variable domain, with the rest obtained from reference TRBV19 and TRBJ2-7, is as follows: DGGITQSPKYLFRKEGQNVTLSCEQNLNHDAMYWYRQDPGQGLRLIYYSQIVNDFQKGDIAEGYSVSREKKESFPLTVTSAQKNPTAFYLCASSIMDRGHNEQYFGPGTRLTVT.

The chain employs TRBV11-2 and TRBJ2-7, with 11 bases lining up with TRBD1. The germline V gene encodes CDR1 SGHAT and CDR2 FQNNGV. This CDR3 region has 14 residues. J was trimmed by 4 bases and V by 6 bases; bases with no gene match: 5. CDR3 residues: CASRIGTGGYEQYF. CDR3 sequence (DNA): TGTGCCAGCAGGATAGGGACAGGGGGATACGAGCAGTACTTC.

This clone came up once. CDR3 loop: CASSTYPTGGNQPQHF. The DNA for the CDR3 is TGTGCCAGTAGTACCTACCCGACAGGGGGAAATCAGCCCCAGCATTTT. This sequence joins TRBV19 and TRBJ1-5; TRBD1 agrees at 9 bases. The germline CDR1 and CDR2 sequences are LNHDA and SQIVND (reference sequence). J gave up 4 bases and V 4 bases, and 8 bases lay outside the gene matches. The CDR3 loop spans 16 amino acids.

The J gene is TRBJ2-1, the V gene TRBV18; D is ambiguous. There are 15 residues in the CDR3. Germline CDR1 is KGHSH and CDR2 is LQKENI. V shed 4 bases and J shed 3 bases, with 13 bases lying between them. CDR3 nucleotide sequence: TGTGCCAGCTCACTCCTATCCCAGCGCTACAATGAGCAGTTCTTC. Amino acids: CASSLLSQRYNEQFF.

This chain uses TRBV29-1 with TRBJ2-7, with D unclear. Trimming took off 4 bases at V and 1 base at J, with 11 bases between the two ends. Germline V gene sequence: CDR1 SQVTM, CDR2 ANQGSEA. The length of the CDR3 is 13 residues. CDR3 coding DNA: TGCAGCGTTGTAGCAGTGGTTTCCTACGAGCAGTACTTC. Residues: CSVVAVVSYEQYF.

This chain links TRBV11-2 with TRBJ2-2, with D perhaps assigned TRBD1 or TRBD2 (5 bases each). V was pared by 1 base and J by 5 bases, with 11 bases between. Germline loops: CDR1 SGHAT, CDR2 FQNNGV. CDR3 length: 15 residues. The CDR3 sequence: CASSLGGTQTGELFF. CDR3 nucleotides: TGTGCCAGCAGCTTAGGAGGGACCCAGACCGGGGAGCTGTTTTTT.

V usage is TRBV5-1 and J usage is TRBJ2-7; TRBD1 is a possible D gene (6 bases). CDR1 is SGHRS and CDR2 is YFSETQ in the germline V gene. The CDR3 sequence is 14 residues long. V was pared by 3 bases and J by 4 bases, with 14 bases between. The CDR3 loop is CASSSGTNRYEQYF. For the CDR3, the DNA is TGCGCCAGCAGCTCCGGGACAAACCGATACGAGCAGTACTTC.

The rearrangement links TRBV4-3 to TRBJ2-3; possible D gene TRBD2, 8 bases. This CDR3 spans 16 amino acids. The V and J ends lost 8 bases and 0 bases respectively, with 18 bases between them. The germline gives CDR1 LGHNA, CDR2 YSLEER. The DNA for the CDR3 is TGCGCCAGCGCTAAGGGGGCTAGCGGGAGCACAGATACGCAGTATTTT. This gives the protein CASAKGASGSTDTQYF.

J is TRBJ2-2 and V is TRBV7-9; 9 bases line up with TRBD2. This CDR3 spans 18 amino acids. Germline CDR1 and CDR2: SEHNR and FQNEAQ (reference sequence). Unmatched junction bases numbered 17, after V lost 8 bases and J lost 4 bases. In DNA, the CDR3 is TGTGCCAGCGGATGGGGGGTAGCGGGAGTTCTTGGCACCGGGGAGCTGTTTTTT. It specifies CASGWGVAGVLGTGELFF.

This sequence joins TRBV2 and TRBJ2-7, with D possibly called TRBD1 or TRBD2 (6 bases each). The germline V gene encodes CDR1 SNHLY and CDR2 FYNNEI. The V end lost 4 bases, the J end lost 4 bases, and 20 bases lay between the germline ends. The CDR3 runs 16 residues. In DNA, the CDR3 is TGTGCCAGCAGTGGATCGGAGCGGAGGGGGTGGTACGAGCAGTACTTC. The encoded protein is CASSGSERRGWYEQYF.

V gene TRBV4-1 combines with J gene TRBJ2-5; D not resolved. CDR3 length: 13 amino acids. CDR1 is MGHRA, CDR2 YSYEKL, per germline. Trimming shortened V by 1 base and J by 1 base, and 4 bases separated the two germline ends. CDR3 residues: CASSQVGQETQYF. The CDR3 bases are TGCGCCAGCAGCCAAGTCGGCCAAGAGACCCAGTACTTC.

The chain couples TRBV11-3 to TRBJ2-6; D might be TRBD1 or TRBD2, each matching 5 bases. Germline CDR1 SGHNT, CDR2 YENEEA. The CDR3 spans 17 residues. V was pared by 6 bases and J by 0 bases, with 15 bases between. CDR3 in amino acids: CASSHNRGASGANVLTF. The CDR3 nucleotides are TGTGCCAGCAGTCATAACCGAGGGGCCTCTGGGGCCAACGTCCTGACTTTC.

CDR3 region: CSVPAAGPNTGELFF. The CDR3 nucleotides read TGCAGCGTCCCGGCGGCGGGACCGAACACCGGGGAGCTGTTTTTT. This chain links TRBV29-1 with TRBJ2-2; D possibly corresponds to TRBD2 (6 bases). Trimming pared 6 bases from V and 0 bases from J, leaving 14 bases between. Per the germline V gene, CDR1 is SQVTM and CDR2 is ANQGSEA. The CDR3 consists of 15 residues.

V and J are TRBV7-9 and TRBJ1-1; possible D gene TRBD1, 6 bases. The CDR3 covers 15 residues. The V gene lost 2 bases and the J gene lost 4 bases, with 14 bases spanning the gap. Germline CDR1 and CDR2: SEHNR and FQNEAQ (reference sequence). The CDR3 is CASSLSTGTFTEAFF. CDR3 coding DNA: TGTGCCAGCAGCTTATCTACAGGGACTTTCACTGAAGCTTTCTTT.

The CDR3 DNA is TGTGCCAGCAGCACGGGGGGGGTCTACGAGCAGTACTTC. Amino acids: CASSTGGVYEQYF. The chain recombines TRBV7-8 with TRBJ2-7; 8 bases agree with TRBD2. From germline, CDR1 is SGHVS and CDR2 FQNEAQ. The CDR3 runs to 13 residues. The trim removed 5 bases at V and 3 bases at J, leaving 3 bases unmatched.

This chain joins TRBV9 and TRBJ1-2; weak D call: TRBD1 (5 bases). Germline V gene lookup returns CDR1 SGDLS and CDR2 YYNGEE. V gave up 4 bases and J gave up 8 bases, with 15 bases separating them. This CDR3 comprises 13 residues. DNA for the CDR3: TGTGCCAGCAGCCCCCGATGGGGGGGAGGCTACACCTTC. This translates into CASSPRWGGGYTF.